Following are 27 T cell receptor beta chains from one sample sequenced in a study of regulatory T cells in long-lasting Graves disease. Time point reported: newly diagnosed GD, antithyroid drugs for less than 3 months. Generation of the TCR library employed RNA extracted from PBMCs. Libraries of TCR beta came from iRepertoire HTBI primers plus Arm-PCR of CDR3 regions. In TCRdb, the multiplex PCR reads were re-called with MiXCR into one record per CDR3 protein. Of about 210,000 distinct CDR3 sequences listed, around a fifth were seen once; the top ten hold about 10%. In addition, the sample was reused for a study of T cells in Graves' hyperthyroidism and ophthalmopathy.

The source material was peripheral blood mononuclear cells (PBMCs), sampled at new diagnosis, from a patient treated with antithyroid drugs. These receptors originate from a woman aged 25-40 years with Graves disease.

This clonotype appeared many times. This rearrangement joins TRBV2 to TRBJ2-7; D unclear. The CDR3 is 13 residues long. Germline V gene lookup returns CDR1 SNHLY and CDR2 FYNNEI. Between the trimmed V and J ends, which lost 3 bases and 12 bases, there was a span of 18 bases. The CDR3 nucleotides read TGTGCCAGCAGTGATCGCAGGAATGACGAGGTGTACTTC. Protein: CASSDRRNDEVYF.

A few counts support this clonotype. Compared with germline, one end of the junction differs, possibly owing to a read error. The chain combines TRBV7-2 with TRBJ1-6; D remains ambiguous. The length of the CDR3 is 17 residues. Germline values: CDR1 SGHTA, CDR2 FQGNSA. CDR3 region: CASSLARIPSYNSSLHF. The CDR3 DNA reads TGTGCCAGCAGCTTAGCGCGGATCCCCTCCTATAATTCATCCCTCCACTTT.

There are many counts of this clonotype. The rearrangement uses TRBV11-2 and TRBJ2-1; TRBD1 or TRBD2 may be the D gene (5 bases each). Germline V lookup: CDR1 SGHAT, CDR2 FQNNGV. V dropped 2 bases and J dropped 8 bases, with 13 bases sitting between them. The CDR3 contains 14 residues. The CDR3 sequence is CASSLSRAGYEQFF. DNA for the CDR3: TGTGCCAGCAGCTTATCGAGGGCAGGGTATGAGCAGTTCTTC.

V usage is TRBV6-1 and J usage is TRBJ1-5, with D possibly matching TRBD1 (5 bases). This CDR3 contains 15 residues. Germline CDR1 is MNHNS and CDR2 is SASEGT. The V and J ends lost 4 bases and 3 bases respectively, with 13 bases between them. CDR3 loop: CASSGALGVNQPQHF. In DNA, the CDR3 is TGTGCCAGCAGTGGGGCCTTGGGGGTCAATCAGCCCCAGCATTTT.

This chain links TRBV2 with TRBJ1-2, with TRBD1 matching over 9 bases. The CDR3 is made up of 14 amino acids. Looked up from germline, CDR1 is SNHLY and CDR2 is FYNNEI. Losses at the gene ends were 6 bases for V and 7 bases for J; bases not matched to a gene: 9. CDR3 bases: TGTGCCAGCAGCCAAAGCGGGACAGGGCCTGGCTACACCTTC. Its protein product is CASSQSGTGPGYTF.

The rearrangement links TRBV30 to TRBJ1-5, with D possibly being TRBD1 (6 bases). V was cut by 2 bases and J by 7 bases, with 18 bases left in between. CDR1 is GTSNPN, CDR2 SVGIG, per germline (reference sequence). The CDR3 runs 15 residues. The CDR3 sequence is CAWSTGQIRRQPQHF. CDR3 nucleotide sequence: TGTGCCTGGAGTACCGGACAGATCAGGAGGCAGCCCCAGCATTTT.

To note about this clonotype: Given a far larger clone just one base away, this is likely a sequencing read error. V usage is TRBV11-2 and J usage is TRBJ2-2; the D gene is possibly TRBD1 (6 bases). Germline V gene lookup returns CDR1 SGHAT and CDR2 FQNNGV. There are 15 residues in the CDR3. The CDR3 nucleotides read TGTGCCAGCAGTTCCGGGACACTGAACACCGGGGAGCTGTTGTTT. Amino acid sequence: CASSSGTLNTGELLF.

The table lists this clonotype with a few counts. This chain connects TRBV6-1 to TRBJ1-5; D is unresolved. Germline V lookup: CDR1 MNHNS, CDR2 SASEGT. This CDR3 is 13 amino acids long. V lost 6 bases and J lost 2, with 8 bases in between. CDR3 residues: CASRLAGNQPQHF. The CDR3, as DNA: TGTGCCAGCAGGCTGGCGGGCAATCAGCCCCAGCATTTT.

The chain employs TRBV5-5 and TRBJ2-5; D gene unclear. Germline V CDR1 and CDR2: SGHKS, YYEKEE (reference sequence). The length of the CDR3 is 13 residues. Trimming pared 4 bases from V and 2 bases from J, leaving 9 bases between. The DNA for the CDR3 is TGTGCCAGCAGCGTCATCGAACAAGAGACCCAGTACTTC. This encodes CASSVIEQETQYF.

The rearrangement links TRBV11-2 to TRBJ2-3, with 12 bases matching TRBD2. The CDR3 has 16 amino acids. Germline CDR1 reads SGHAT; CDR2 reads FQNNGV. The junction had 9 bases not matched to a gene; V was cut back by 5 bases and J by 6 bases. DNA for the CDR3: TGTGCCAGCAGCCCCCCGTCTAGCGGGAGGGGCGATACGCAGTATTTT. Its protein is CASSPPSSGRGDTQYF.

This clonotype was seen repeatedly, ten times or more. V is TRBV28 and J is TRBJ1-2; tentatively, D is TRBD1 (6 bases). The CDR3 runs 13 residues. With 6 bases removed from V and 6 bases from J, the gap between germline ends came to 14 bases. CDR1 is MDHEN, CDR2 SYDVKM, per germline. CDR3 residues: CASRFRGHNGYTF. Written as DNA, the CDR3 is TGTGCCAGCAGGTTCAGGGGCCACAATGGCTACACCTTC.

This rearrangement joins TRBV28 to TRBJ1-1; D is undetermined. CDR3 length: 14 amino acids. Trimming removed 2 bases from V and 5 bases from J, with 12 bases in between. Germline CDR1 and CDR2: MDHEN and SYDVKM. The CDR3 loop is CASSLREVITEAFF. The CDR3 region has the DNA TGTGCCAGCAGTTTAAGGGAAGTGATAACTGAAGCTTTCTTT.

Many counts were recorded for this clonotype. The J gene is TRBJ2-3, the V gene TRBV4-2, with D perhaps matching TRBD2 (5 bases). Trimming stripped 1 base from V and 6 bases from J, with 8 bases between. CDR3 length: 13 amino acids. Germline loops: CDR1 LGHNA, CDR2 YNFKEQ. The CDR3 DNA follows: TGTGCCAGCAGCCAAGCGTGGACTGATACGCAGTATTTT. Amino acid sequence: CASSQAWTDTQYF.

This clonotype has ten or more counts. The gene calls are TRBV10-3 and TRBJ2-7; tentatively, D is TRBD2 (5 bases). CDR3 size: 14 residues. Trimming took 8 bases from V and 1 from J, leaving 15 bases between them. CDR1 is ENHRY and CDR2 is SYGVKD in the germline V gene. This CDR3 reads CAIAGVSSSYEQYF. The CDR3 region has the DNA TGTGCCATCGCGGGCGTATCGTCTTCCTACGAGCAGTACTTC.

This clonotype showed up many times. The chain has TRBV13 and TRBJ2-7, with a tentative D call TRBD2 (6 bases). The V end was cut by 4 bases, the J end by 6 bases, with 10 bases between. CDR3 size: 12 residues. CDR1 and CDR2 from the germline V gene are PRHDT and FYEKMQ (reference sequence). The CDR3 is CASSYGTGEQYF. Written as DNA, the CDR3 is TGTGCCAGCAGCTACGGGACTGGCGAGCAGTACTTC.

The chain links TRBV28 to TRBJ1-4; 7 nucleotides line up with TRBD1. Germline V gene lookup returns CDR1 MDHEN and CDR2 SYDVKM. The CDR3 has 16 amino acids. J gave up 3 bases and V 4 bases, and 8 bases lay outside the gene matches. The CDR3, as DNA: TGTGCCAGCAGTTACAATCCCGGGACAGCTAATGAAAAACTGTTTTTT. Translation: CASSYNPGTANEKLFF.

Points on this clonotype: A much more abundant neighbour one base away suggests this may be a read error. V is TRBV6-5 and J is TRBJ1-2, with D possibly being TRBD1 (6 bases). Germline V gene sequence: CDR1 MNHEY, CDR2 SVGAGI. This CDR3 contains 12 residues. The V end was cut by 8 bases, the J end by 5 bases, with 12 bases between. The CDR3 loop reads CASGFQGYGYTF. Here the CDR3 DNA reads TGTGCCAGCGGTTTCCAGGGGTATGGCTACACCTTC.

This clonotype was seen at least ten times. V gene TRBV25-1 combines with J gene TRBJ1-1; D gene unclear. V dropped 2 bases and J dropped 10 bases, with 11 bases sitting between them. This CDR3 spans 12 amino acids. Germline CDR1 reads MGHDK; CDR2 reads SYGVNS. This CDR3 is CASSEAAFGAFF. The CDR3 DNA sequence: TGTGCCAGCAGTGAAGCAGCTTTCGGAGCTTTCTTT.

This clonotype was counted ten times or more. The rearrangement links TRBV7-2 to TRBJ2-7; 8 bases are a match to TRBD1. The length of the CDR3 is 15 residues. Germline loops: CDR1 SGHTA, CDR2 FQGNSA. V shed 5 bases, J shed 2 bases, and the junction held 8 bases outside the gene matches. CDR3 nucleotides: TGTGCCAGCAGCCTGACAGGGGTGGGACCCTACGAGCAGTACTTC. Amino acids: CASSLTGVGPYEQYF.

This clonotype was picked up many times. The chain couples TRBV20-1 to TRBJ2-3, with 8 bases that match TRBD2. V dropped 2 bases and J dropped 0; count of bases not matched to a gene: 1. CDR1 DFQATT and CDR2 SNEGSKA come from the germline V gene (reference sequence). CDR3 length equals 14 residues. DNA of the CDR3: TGCAGTGCTAGATTAGCGGGGAGCACAGATACGCAGTATTTT. This codes for CSARLAGSTDTQYF.

Worth noting for this clonotype: A much larger clone lies a single base off, so this may be a read error. J is TRBJ2-1 and V is TRBV2, with no clear D. The CDR3 runs to 13 residues. The germline V gene has CDR1 SNHLY and CDR2 FYNNEI. V was clipped by 5 bases and J by 2 bases, with 7 bases between them. CDR3 sequence: CASSFIPYNEQFF. The CDR3 DNA is TGTGCCAGCAGTTTCATCCCCTACAATGAGCAGTTCTTC.

This clonotype was counted many times. The chain is built from TRBV6-1 and TRBJ1-4, with a weak D call TRBD1 (6 bases). CDR3 length: 17 residues. Deletions cut 8 bases from V and 0 bases from J, with 19 bases between. The V gene's germline CDR1 is MNHNS and CDR2 SASEGT. The CDR3 protein is CASQEAGALSTNEKLFF. The DNA for the CDR3 is TGTGCCAGCCAGGAAGCAGGGGCCCTTTCAACTAATGAAAAACTGTTTTTT.

This clonotype was seen many times. The CDR3 protein is CATTDTGTVYEQYF. CDR3 nucleotides: TGTGCCACGACCGATACCGGGACAGTCTACGAGCAGTACTTC. The genes are TRBV6-1 and TRBJ2-7; 7 positions agree with TRBD1. V dropped 10 bases and J dropped 3; count of bases not matched to a gene: 12. This CDR3 is 14 amino acids long. Germline CDR1 reads MNHNS; CDR2 reads SASEGT.

V gene TRBV28 combines with J gene TRBJ1-5, with D maybe TRBD1 (6 bases). CDR3 length equals 16 residues. Trimming pared 6 bases from V and 2 bases from J, leaving 17 bases between. Germline V lookup: CDR1 MDHEN, CDR2 SYDVKM. In DNA, the CDR3 is TGTGCCAGCAGCCTAGACGGGGGCGTTGGCAATCAGCCCCAGCATTTT. Amino acid sequence: CASSLDGGVGNQPQHF.

The rearrangement links TRBV11-1 to TRBJ2-1; 14 bases line up with TRBD2. The length of the CDR3 is 16 residues. V was clipped by 8 bases and J by 5 bases; unmatched bases: 8. Germline V gene lookup returns CDR1 SGHAT and CDR2 FQDESV (reference sequence). DNA for the CDR3: TGTGCCAGCCAAGGGGGACTAGCGGGAGAGAACAATGAGCAGTTCTTC. This sequence encodes CASQGGLAGENNEQFF.

This clonotype was observed many times. The gene calls are TRBV28 and TRBJ1-2; D uncertain. The CDR3 sequence is 13 residues long. The V gene lost 8 bases and the J gene lost 4 bases, with 14 bases spanning the gap. The germline gives CDR1 MDHEN, CDR2 SYDVKM. CDR3 in DNA: TGTGCCAGCGGACGGAAGGCAAGCTATGGCTACACCTTC. Translation: CASGRKASYGYTF.

This clonotype was found many times. This chain joins TRBV28 and TRBJ2-7; perhaps TRBD2 as D (7 bases). The V gene lost 2 bases and the J gene lost 2 bases, with 13 bases spanning the gap. This CDR3 is 15 amino acids long. Germline lookup yields CDR1 MDHEN and CDR2 SYDVKM. In nucleotides, the CDR3 is TGTGCCAGCAGTTTAGGGGGAGGGGGGGCCTACGAGCAGTACTTC. Its translation: CASSLGGGGAYEQYF.